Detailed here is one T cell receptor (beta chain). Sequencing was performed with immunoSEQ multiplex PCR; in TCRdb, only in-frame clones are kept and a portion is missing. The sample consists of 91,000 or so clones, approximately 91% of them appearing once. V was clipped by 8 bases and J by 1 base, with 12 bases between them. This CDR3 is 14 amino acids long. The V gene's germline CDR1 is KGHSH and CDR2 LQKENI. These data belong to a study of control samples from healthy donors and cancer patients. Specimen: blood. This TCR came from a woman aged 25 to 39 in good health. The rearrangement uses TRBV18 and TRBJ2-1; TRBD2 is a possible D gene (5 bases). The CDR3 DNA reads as TGTGCCAGCATCCGGGGAGAATCCTACAATGAGCAGTTCTTC. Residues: CASIRGESYNEQFF.